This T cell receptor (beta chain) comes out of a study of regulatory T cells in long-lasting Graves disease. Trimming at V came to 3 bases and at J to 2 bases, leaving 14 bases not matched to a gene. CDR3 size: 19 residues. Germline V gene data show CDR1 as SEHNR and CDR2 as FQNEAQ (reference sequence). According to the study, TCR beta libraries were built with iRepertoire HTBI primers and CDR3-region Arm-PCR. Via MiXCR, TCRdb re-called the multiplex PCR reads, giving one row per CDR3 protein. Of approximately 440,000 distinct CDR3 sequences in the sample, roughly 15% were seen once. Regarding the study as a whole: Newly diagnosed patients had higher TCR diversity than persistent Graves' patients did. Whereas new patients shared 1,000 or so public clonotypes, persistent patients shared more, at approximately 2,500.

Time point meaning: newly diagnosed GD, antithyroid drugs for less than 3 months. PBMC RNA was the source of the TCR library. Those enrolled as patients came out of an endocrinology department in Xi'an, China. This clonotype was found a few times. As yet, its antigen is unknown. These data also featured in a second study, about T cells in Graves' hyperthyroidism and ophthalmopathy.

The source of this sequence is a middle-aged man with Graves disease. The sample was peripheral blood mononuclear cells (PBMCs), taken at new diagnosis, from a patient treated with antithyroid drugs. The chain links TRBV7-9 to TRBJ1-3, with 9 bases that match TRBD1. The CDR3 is CASSFGTGPPWFAGNTIYF. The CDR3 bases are TGTGCCAGCAGCTTCGGGACAGGGCCCCCCTGGTTCGCTGGAAACACCATATATTTT.